Below, 26 T cell receptor beta chains from the same sample are listed, as sequenced in a study of blood T cell repertoires in COVID-19. Clones were read by immunoSEQ multiplex PCR, and TCRdb kept only the in-frame ones, dropping some. Of some 150,000 clones in the sample, around 89% were seen once. The sequencing sample was made of peripheral blood. The receptors were sampled from an elderly woman with acute or convalescent COVID-19.

This sequence joins TRBV5-4 and TRBJ1-5; D is perhaps TRBD1 (6 bases). The CDR3 contains 14 residues. Between the trimmed V and J ends, which lost 1 base and 4 bases, there was a span of 9 bases. From germline, CDR1 is SGHNT and CDR2 YYREEE (reference sequence). The CDR3 sequence is CASSLSGTNQPQHF. In DNA, the CDR3 is TGTGCCAGCAGCTTGTCAGGGACAAATCAGCCCCAGCATTTT.

The rearrangement joins TRBV25-1 to TRBJ1-6; no clear D. With 8 bases removed from V and 4 bases from J, the gap between germline ends came to 12 bases. The CDR3 is 14 residues long. The germline V gene encodes CDR1 MGHDK and CDR2 SYGVNS. The CDR3 bases are TGTGCCAGCTCAGGACCGGGATATAATTCACCCCTCCACTTT. Translating gives CASSGPGYNSPLHF.

The rearrangement uses TRBV6-6 and TRBJ1-4; TRBD1 matches 12 bases. The CDR3 spans 14 residues. Germline V lookup: CDR1 MNHNY, CDR2 SVGAGI (reference sequence). Trimming at V came to 6 bases and at J to 7 bases, leaving 3 bases not matched to a gene. DNA of the CDR3: TGTGCCAGCAGCCGGGGACAGGGGGCTGAAAAACTGTTTTTT. Translating gives CASSRGQGAEKLFF.

V is TRBV5-1 and J is TRBJ1-2, with 11 bases that match TRBD1. Germline V gene lookup returns CDR1 SGHRS and CDR2 YFSETQ. The CDR3 consists of 14 residues. With 4 bases clipped from V and 6 bases from J, the junction kept 5 bases outside the gene matches. The CDR3 is CASSVGTGGNGYTF. The CDR3 DNA follows: TGCGCCAGCAGCGTAGGGACAGGGGGAAATGGCTACACCTTC.

The rearrangement links TRBV5-1 to TRBJ2-1; D perhaps matches TRBD2 (6 bases). The CDR3 contains 15 residues. The germline V and J ends were trimmed by 0 bases and 8 bases, with 15 bases remaining between them. In germline, CDR1 is SGHRS, CDR2 YFSETQ. CDR3 amino acids: CASSLETRVIHEQFF. The CDR3 DNA reads TGCGCCAGCAGCTTGGAGACTAGAGTAATTCATGAGCAGTTCTTC. The full variable domain, rest sourced from reference TRBV5-1 and TRBJ2-1, is KAGVTQTPRYLIKTRGQQVTLSCSPISGHRSVSWYQQTPGQGLQFLFEYFSETQRNKGNFPGRFSGRQFSNSRSEMNVSTLELGDSALYLCASSLETRVIHEQFFGPGTRLTVL.

This clone was seen once. This chain links TRBV15 with TRBJ1-5; 10 positions match TRBD1. This CDR3 is 13 amino acids long. Germline CDR1 reads LNHNV; CDR2 reads YYDKDF (reference sequence). Losses at the gene ends were 5 bases for V and 6 bases for J; bases not matched to a gene: 1. CDR3 residues: CATSGQGGQPQHF. The CDR3 region has the DNA TGTGCCACCAGCGGACAGGGGGGTCAGCCCCAGCATTTT. The variable domain in full, completed from reference TRBV15 and TRBJ1-5, reads DAMVIQNPRYQVTQFGKPVTLSCSQTLNHNVMYWYQQKSSQAPKLLFHYYDKDFNNEADTPDNFQSRRPNTSFCFLDIRSPGLGDTAMYLCATSGQGGQPQHFGDGTRLSIL.

The chain uses TRBV19 and TRBJ1-2, with TRBD1 matching 10 bases. The V and J ends lost 4 bases and 2 bases, in that order; junction bases with no gene match: 1. The CDR3 is 14 residues long. The V gene's germline CDR1 is LNHDA and CDR2 SQIVND (reference sequence). DNA for the CDR3: TGTGCCAGTAGTACGGGACAGGGGAACTATGGCTACACCTTC. Its protein product is CASSTGQGNYGYTF.

The genes are TRBV6-5 and TRBJ1-2, with 7 bases aligning to TRBD1. CDR1 and CDR2 from the germline V gene are MNHEY and SVGAGI. V shed 5 bases, J shed 2 bases, and the junction held 2 bases outside the gene matches. CDR3 length: 13 residues. CDR3 in amino acids: CASSPTGNYGYTF. CDR3 nucleotide sequence: TGTGCCAGCAGTCCGACAGGGAACTATGGCTACACCTTC.

The rearrangement uses TRBV11-2 and TRBJ1-5, with TRBD1 matching 8 bases. This CDR3 contains 15 residues. Losses at the gene ends were 4 bases for V and 3 bases for J; bases not matched to a gene: 5. CDR1 is SGHAT, CDR2 FQNNGV, per germline. The CDR3 DNA is TGTGCCAGCAGCTACGGACAGGGCCCCAATCAGCCCCAGCATTTT. Translating it yields CASSYGQGPNQPQHF. Filled out from reference TRBV11-2 and TRBJ1-5, the complete variable domain reads EAGVAQSPRYKIIEKRQSVAFWCNPISGHATLYWYQQILGQGPKLLIQFQNNGVVDDSQLPKDRFSAERLKGVDSTLKIQPAKLEDSAVYLCASSYGQGPNQPQHFGDGTRLSIL.

The V and J genes are TRBV11-2 and TRBJ1-1; 9 nucleotides align to TRBD1. Trimming took 4 bases from V and 4 from J; bases not matched to a gene: 13. CDR3 length: 17 residues. The V gene's germline CDR1 is SGHAT and CDR2 FQNNGV. CDR3: CASSSPGGQGISTEAFF. The CDR3 DNA sequence: TGTGCCAGCAGCTCCCCTGGGGGACAGGGTATAAGCACTGAAGCTTTCTTT.

The table lists this clone with a count of one. V usage is TRBV6-5 and J usage is TRBJ2-1; 12 bases agree with TRBD1. The CDR3 sequence is 14 residues long. The V gene's germline CDR1 is MNHEY and CDR2 SVGAGI. V lost 10 bases to trimming and J lost 4 bases; unmatched junction nucleotides: 5. The CDR3 region has the DNA TGTGCCACTTCGGGACAGGGGGCGTACAATGAGCAGTTCTTC. This codes for CATSGQGAYNEQFF.

The J gene is TRBJ2-2, the V gene TRBV7-3; 11 positions match TRBD2. V was pared by 1 base and J by 4 bases, with 14 bases of the junction left unmatched. The CDR3 totals 20 residues. CDR1 is SGHTA and CDR2 is FQGTGA in the germline V gene. The CDR3 sequence: CASSLKVIGSGGALTGELFF. As DNA, the CDR3 is TGTGCCAGCAGCTTAAAGGTCATAGGTAGCGGGGGGGCCCTCACCGGGGAGCTGTTTTTT. The full variable domain, with the rest looked up from reference TRBV7-3 and TRBJ2-2, is GAGVSQTPSNKVTEKGKYVELRCDPISGHTALYWYRQSLGQGPEFLIYFQGTGAADDSGLPNDRFFAVRPEGSVSTLKIQRTERGDSAVYLCASSLKVIGSGGALTGELFFGEGSRLTVL.

The J gene is TRBJ1-4, the V gene TRBV5-4; the D is unclear. Germline lookup yields CDR1 SGHNT and CDR2 YYREEE (reference sequence). Between the trimmed V and J ends, which lost 0 bases and 2 bases, there was a span of 11 bases. This CDR3 has 16 amino acids. The CDR3 coding sequence is TGTGCCAGCAGCTTGGACCCGGGCGGGACTAATGAAAAACTGTTTTTT. It yields the protein CASSLDPGGTNEKLFF.

The chain links TRBV3-1 (or the pseudogene TRBV3-2) to TRBJ1-1, with unresolved D. Looked up from germline, CDR1 is LGHDT and CDR2 is YNNKEL (reference sequence). The CDR3 runs 13 residues. V dropped 4 bases and J dropped 0 bases, with 6 bases sitting between them. The DNA for the CDR3 is TGTGCCAGCAGCCCTTATATGAACACTGAAGCTTTCTTT. Translation gives CASSPYMNTEAFF.

The chain uses TRBV30 and TRBJ2-6; a possible D gene is TRBD2 (5 bases). In germline, CDR1 is GTSNPN, CDR2 SVGIG (reference sequence). The CDR3 totals 15 residues. Trimming cost V 1 base and J 0 bases, with 7 bases left between them. Here the CDR3 reads CAWSAGYSGANVLTF. The DNA for the CDR3 is TGTGCCTGGAGTGCGGGATACTCTGGGGCCAACGTCCTGACTTTC. Full variable domain (outside the CDR3, taken from reference TRBV30 and TRBJ2-6): SQTIHQWPATLVQPVGSPLSLECTVEGTSNPNLYWYRQAAGRGLQLLFYSVGIGQISSEVPQNLSASRPQDRQFILSSKKLLLSDSGFYLCAWSAGYSGANVLTFGAGSRLTVL.

The genes are TRBV27 and TRBJ1-6, with TRBD1 matching over 11 bases. With V trimmed by 5 bases and J by 10 bases, 7 bases remained unmatched. Germline CDR1 MNHEY, CDR2 SMNVEV (reference sequence). The CDR3 contains 15 residues. CDR3 in DNA: TGTGCCAGCAGTAAAGGGACAGGGGGTTACTCACCCCTCCACTTT. Protein product: CASSKGTGGYSPLHF.

The chain joins TRBV5-1 to TRBJ2-7; 7 bases map to TRBD1. V shed 4 bases and J 1 base; nucleotides not matched to a gene: 5. Germline CDR1 reads SGHRS; CDR2 reads YFSETQ. The CDR3 spans 14 residues. CDR3 coding DNA: TGCGCCAGCAGCCGACAGGGTCTATCCTACGAGCAGTACTTC. Translation: CASSRQGLSYEQYF.

This sequence joins TRBV6-2 or TRBV6-3 and TRBJ1-6; maybe TRBD1 (5 bases). The CDR3 has 14 amino acids. Trimming removed 2 bases from V and 5 bases from J, with 7 bases in between. CDR1 is MNHEY, CDR2 SVGEGT, per germline. CDR3 coding DNA: TGTGCCAGCAGTTACGGGGCCAATAATTCACCCCTCCACTTT. This translates into CASSYGANNSPLHF.

In its sample, this clone was seen a few times. This sequence joins TRBV18 and TRBJ1-5; possibly TRBD1 for D (5 bases). Trimming shortened V by 2 bases and J by 5 bases, and 16 bases separated the two germline ends. Germline V gene sequence: CDR1 KGHSH, CDR2 LQKENI. The CDR3 consists of 16 residues. CDR3 nucleotides: TGTGCCAGCTCACCAGAACGCGGGACGAACTATCAGCCCCAGCATTTT. Translating gives CASSPERGTNYQPQHF.

The DNA for the CDR3 is TGTGCCAGCAGTCAGGGTTTAAGGGAAAAACTGTTTTTT. Amino acids: CASSQGLREKLFF. The V and J genes are TRBV2 and TRBJ1-4; a possible D gene is TRBD1 (5 bases). Trimming removed 5 bases at V and 8 bases at J, with 12 bases between. This CDR3 is 13 amino acids long. The germline CDR1 and CDR2 sequences are SNHLY and FYNNEI.

The V gene is TRBV5-5, the J gene TRBJ1-3; D uncertain. The length of the CDR3 is 16 residues. Between the trimmed V and J ends, which lost 2 bases and 0 bases, there was a span of 12 bases. Germline V gene lookup returns CDR1 SGHKS and CDR2 YYEKEE (reference sequence). The CDR3 region is CASSFQTSVSGNTIYF. DNA of the CDR3: TGTGCCAGCAGCTTCCAAACCTCGGTCTCTGGAAACACCATATATTTT.

The chain combines TRBV20-1 with TRBJ2-7; D may be TRBD2 (5 bases). V was pared by 3 bases and J by 3 bases, with 12 bases between. The CDR3 sequence is 13 residues long. In germline, CDR1 is DFQATT, CDR2 SNEGSKA (reference sequence). CDR3 loop: CSASRGFGYEQYF. CDR3 nucleotides: TGCAGTGCTAGTAGAGGGTTTGGCTACGAGCAGTACTTC.

The chain carries TRBV18 and TRBJ2-7, with TRBD2 identical over 7 bases. Germline CDR1 and CDR2: KGHSH and LQKENI. This CDR3 region has 15 residues. With 6 bases clipped from V and 7 bases from J, the junction kept 15 bases outside the gene matches. The CDR3 coding sequence is TGTGCCAGCTCTCCCCCTGGGACTACTCCCCGGGAGCAGTACTTC. Protein product: CASSPPGTTPREQYF.

V and J are TRBV7-2 and TRBJ2-3; TRBD2 matches 9 bases. The length of the CDR3 is 16 residues. V shed 3 bases, J shed 1 base, and the junction held 5 bases outside the gene matches. From germline, CDR1 is SGHTA and CDR2 FQGNSA. Written as DNA, the CDR3 is TGTGCCAGCAGCTTTAAGCGGGGGGCAGGCACAGATACGCAGTATTTT. Translation gives CASSFKRGAGTDTQYF.

This clone was seen only once. In nucleotides, the CDR3 is TGTGCCAGCAGCTTAGAGGGAGTCGGGGACATGGCTTTCTTT. Its protein is CASSLEGVGDMAFF. This rearrangement joins TRBV11-2 to TRBJ1-1; D is perhaps TRBD1 (6 bases). V dropped 0 bases and J dropped 11 bases, with 16 bases sitting between them. The CDR3 totals 14 residues. In germline, CDR1 is SGHAT, CDR2 FQNNGV.

The rearrangement joins TRBV5-1 to TRBJ1-3; D might be TRBD1 (5 bases). Germline V gene lookup returns CDR1 SGHRS and CDR2 YFSETQ. CDR3 length: 15 amino acids. V dropped 1 base and J dropped 4 bases, with 12 bases sitting between them. DNA for the CDR3: TGCGCCAGCAGCTTGTTGGCAGGGCCAGGAAACACCATATATTTT. This codes for CASSLLAGPGNTIYF.